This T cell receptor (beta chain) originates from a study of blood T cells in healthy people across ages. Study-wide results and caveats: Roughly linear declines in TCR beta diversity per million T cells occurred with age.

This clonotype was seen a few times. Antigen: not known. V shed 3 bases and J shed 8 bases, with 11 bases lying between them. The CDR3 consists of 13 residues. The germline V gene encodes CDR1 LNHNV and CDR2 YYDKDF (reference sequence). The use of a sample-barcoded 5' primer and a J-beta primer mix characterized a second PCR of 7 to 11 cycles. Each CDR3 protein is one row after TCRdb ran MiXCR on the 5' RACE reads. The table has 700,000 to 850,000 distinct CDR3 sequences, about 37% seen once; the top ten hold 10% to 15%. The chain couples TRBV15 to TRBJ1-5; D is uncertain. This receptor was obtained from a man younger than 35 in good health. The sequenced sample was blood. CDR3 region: CATSSPRLEPQHF. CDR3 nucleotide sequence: TGTGCCACCAGCAGCCCCCGGTTGGAGCCCCAGCATTTT.